Sequencing of this T cell receptor beta chain was carried out in a study of T-cell memory formation after mild COVID-19. Via MiXCR, TCRdb re-called the 5' RACE reads, giving one row per CDR3 protein. The table lists 130,000 to 150,000 distinct CDR3 sequences, 19% of them singletons. V was clipped by 8 bases and J by 0 bases; unmatched bases: 6. The CDR3 runs to 15 residues. This clonotype was observed a few times. The receptor was isolated from an adult woman who had mild COVID-19 (a few samples of this study predate the infection). Cell type and time point are not known. Sequenced input: PBMCs or a T cell subset sorted from them (not recorded which). The chain employs TRBV12-3 or TRBV12-4 and TRBJ2-1; 8 bases are a match to TRBD2. As DNA, the CDR3 is TGTGCCAGCCAAGAGCGGGAGAGCTCCTACAATGAGCAGTTCTTC. This encodes CASQERESSYNEQFF.